This T cell receptor beta chain emerged from a study of T cells in Graves' hyperthyroidism and ophthalmopathy. Findings of the study overall: Expanded thyroid clonotypes (above 0.001) were mostly also found in blood.

TCR beta CDR3 region amplification was performed from RNA transcripts. HTBI primers were used for first-round RT-PCR of the TCR CDR3. TCRdb redid the calling of the multiplex PCR reads with MiXCR, one entry per CDR3 protein. Found here are around 250,000 distinct CDR3 sequences, 13% to 15% of them singletons; the top ten hold about an eighth. The PBMCs were sourced from fresh peripheral blood (about 9.6 ml). This clonotype came up many times. Its target is not known. Losses at the gene ends were 3 bases for V and 2 bases for J; bases not matched to a gene: 19. Germline assignment: CDR1 SGHKS and CDR2 YYEKEE (reference sequence). This CDR3 region has 19 residues.

The sample was blood. The source is a woman between 40 and 50 years old with Graves' hyperthyroidism that later progressed to Graves' ophthalmopathy. This sequence joins TRBV5-5 and TRBJ2-5, with 7 bases fitting TRBD2. The CDR3 loop reads CASSSGLPKSSGHQETQYF. As DNA, the CDR3 is TGTGCCAGCAGCTCAGGGTTACCTAAGTCTAGCGGACATCAAGAGACCCAGTACTTC.